This T cell receptor beta chain was sequenced in a study of metastatic and nonmetastatic thyroid tumors. This clone occurred once. No conserved phenylalanine or tryptophan is present at the end of the CDR3, so a read error is the likely explanation. Thyroid surgery took place with no prior treatment in any patient. Original handling: A classifier of distant metastasis in papillary thyroid cancer was built from CDR3 differences (across clinicopathological groups). Using MiXCR, TCRdb re-called clones from the PCR reads. The V and J calls reflect TCRdb's pipeline rather than the authors' work. This sample has tens of thousands of clones, with 20% found just once. Germline loops: CDR1 SGHKS, CDR2 YYEKEE (reference sequence). The CDR3 covers 16 residues. V was pared by 7 bases and J by 5 bases, with 21 bases between.

This receptor was obtained from a female donor with papillary thyroid cancer or a benign thyroid nodule (not recorded which). Some clones in this sample may be carry-over from other donors' samples. This sequence joins TRBV5-5 and TRBJ2-2; D is perhaps TRBD2 (6 bases). Sequencing was performed on blood. The CDR3 here is CASGSCGRRSTGELFS. The CDR3 coding sequence is TGTGCCAGCGGGAGTTGTGGGAGGCGTTCAACCGGGGAGCTGTTTTCT.